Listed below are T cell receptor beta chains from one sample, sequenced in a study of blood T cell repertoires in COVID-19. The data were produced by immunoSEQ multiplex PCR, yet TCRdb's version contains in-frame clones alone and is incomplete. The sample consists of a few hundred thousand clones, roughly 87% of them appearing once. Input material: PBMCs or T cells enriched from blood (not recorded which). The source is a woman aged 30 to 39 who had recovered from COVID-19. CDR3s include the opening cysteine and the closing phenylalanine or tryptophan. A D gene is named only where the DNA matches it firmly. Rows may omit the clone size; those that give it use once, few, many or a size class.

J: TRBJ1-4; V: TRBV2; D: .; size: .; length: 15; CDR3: CASSEYWQGNEKLFF; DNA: TGTGCCAGCAGTGAATACTGGCAGGGAAACGAAAAACTGTTTTTT
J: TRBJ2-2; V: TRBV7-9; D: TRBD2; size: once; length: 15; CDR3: CASSLSGGPAEELFF; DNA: TGTGCCAGCAGCTTAAGCGGGGGGCCCGCGGAGGAGCTGTTTTTT
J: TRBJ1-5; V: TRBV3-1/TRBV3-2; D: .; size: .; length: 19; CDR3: CASSQDRPAITYSNQPQHF; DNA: TGTGCCAGCAGCCAAGATCGGCCAGCGATTACTTATAGCAATCAGCCCCAGCATTTT
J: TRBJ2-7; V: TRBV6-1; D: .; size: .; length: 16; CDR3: CASSEASWDTTYEQYF; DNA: TGTGCCAGCAGTGAAGCGAGTTGGGACACCACCTACGAGCAGTACTTC
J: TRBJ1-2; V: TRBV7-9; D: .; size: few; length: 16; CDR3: CASSLRAAAGGYGYTF; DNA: TGTGCCAGCAGCTTAAGGGCGGCCGCCGGGGGCTATGGCTACACCTTC
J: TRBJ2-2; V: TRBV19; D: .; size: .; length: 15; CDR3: CASSRGQLNTGELFF; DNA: TGTGCCAGTAGTAGGGGACAATTGAACACCGGGGAGCTGTTTTTT
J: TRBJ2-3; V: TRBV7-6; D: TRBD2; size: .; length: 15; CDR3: CASSLRGVGTDTQYF; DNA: TGTGCCAGCAGCTTACGGGGGGTTGGAACAGATACGCAGTATTTT
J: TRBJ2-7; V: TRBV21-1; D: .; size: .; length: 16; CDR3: CASSKGEAPSSYEQYF; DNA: TGTGCCAGCAGCAAAGGGGAGGCCCCGAGCTCCTACGAGCAGTACTTC
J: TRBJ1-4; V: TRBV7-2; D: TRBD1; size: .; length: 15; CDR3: CASSLTGAPNEKLFF; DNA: TGTGCCAGCAGCCTCACAGGGGCCCCTAATGAAAAACTGTTTTTT
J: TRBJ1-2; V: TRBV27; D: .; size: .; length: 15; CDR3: CASSLYGQRVGGYTF; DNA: TGTGCCAGCAGTTTATACGGGCAGAGGGTCGGGGGCTACACCTTC
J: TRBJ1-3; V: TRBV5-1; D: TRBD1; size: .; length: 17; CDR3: CASSLNRGAFSGNTIYF; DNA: TGCGCCAGCAGCCTAAACAGGGGCGCCTTCTCTGGAAACACCATATATTTT
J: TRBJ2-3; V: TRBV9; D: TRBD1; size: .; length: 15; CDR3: CASNGQGRGADTQYF; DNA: TGTGCCAGCAACGGACAGGGTAGAGGAGCAGATACGCAGTATTTT
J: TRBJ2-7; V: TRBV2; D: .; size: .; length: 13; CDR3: CASSGAGPGEQYF; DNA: TGTGCCAGCAGTGGGGCGGGGCCTGGCGAGCAGTACTTC
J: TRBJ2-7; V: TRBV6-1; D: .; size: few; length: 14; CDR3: CASSQAGQAYEQYF; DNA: TGTGCCAGCAGTCAAGCGGGCCAGGCCTACGAGCAGTACTTC
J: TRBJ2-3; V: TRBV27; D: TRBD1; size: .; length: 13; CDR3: CASRDRFSDTQYF; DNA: TGTGCCAGCAGGGACAGGTTTTCAGATACGCAGTATTTT
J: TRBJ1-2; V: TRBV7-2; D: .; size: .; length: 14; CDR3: CASRATEGVGGYTF; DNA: TGTGCCAGCAGAGCCACCGAGGGAGTCGGGGGCTACACCTTC
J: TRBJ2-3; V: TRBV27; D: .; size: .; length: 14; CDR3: CASSLQARTDTQYF; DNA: TGTGCCAGCAGTTTACAGGCTCGCACAGATACGCAGTATTTT
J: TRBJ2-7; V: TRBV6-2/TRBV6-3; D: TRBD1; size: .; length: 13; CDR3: CASSQGTAHEQYF; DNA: TGTGCCAGCAGCCAAGGGACAGCCCACGAGCAGTACTTC
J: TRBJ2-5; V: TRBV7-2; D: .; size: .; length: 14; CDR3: CASSLGDYQETQYF; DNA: TGTGCCAGCAGCTTAGGGGACTACCAAGAGACCCAGTACTTC
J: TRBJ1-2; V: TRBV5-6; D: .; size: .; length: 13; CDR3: CASSLDSTYGYTF; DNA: TGTGCCAGCAGCTTGGACAGTACCTATGGCTACACCTTC
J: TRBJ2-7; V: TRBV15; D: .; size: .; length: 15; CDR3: CATSRLGTRTHEQYF; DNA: TGTGCCACCAGCAGACTCGGGACAAGGACCCACGAGCAGTACTTC
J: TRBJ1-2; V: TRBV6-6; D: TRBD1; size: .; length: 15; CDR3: CASSWDRGQYYGYTF; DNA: TGTGCCAGCAGTTGGGACAGGGGGCAATACTATGGCTACACCTTC
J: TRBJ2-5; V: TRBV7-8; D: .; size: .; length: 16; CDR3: CASSQPPRGGQETQYF; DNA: TGTGCCAGCAGCCAACCGCCCAGGGGAGGGCAAGAGACCCAGTACTTC
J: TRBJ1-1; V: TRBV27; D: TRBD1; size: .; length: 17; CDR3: CASSVQGPGGLNTEAFF; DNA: TGTGCCAGCAGTGTACAGGGGCCTGGGGGTTTGAACACTGAAGCTTTCTTT
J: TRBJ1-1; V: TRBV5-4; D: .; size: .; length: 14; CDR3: CASSLDRGRDEAFF; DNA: TGTGCCAGCAGCTTGGATAGGGGGAGGGATGAAGCTTTCTTT
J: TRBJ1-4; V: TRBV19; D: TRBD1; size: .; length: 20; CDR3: CASSIEEGASAVRGGEKLFF; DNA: TGTGCCAGTAGTATAGAAGAGGGGGCAAGTGCTGTACGGGGTGGCGAAAAACTGTTTTTT
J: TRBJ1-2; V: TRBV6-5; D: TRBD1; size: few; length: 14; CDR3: CASWGQGGGYGYTF; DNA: TGTGCCAGCTGGGGTCAGGGGGGAGGCTATGGCTACACCTTC
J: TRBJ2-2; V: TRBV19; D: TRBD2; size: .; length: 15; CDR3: CASSRAGTSKGELFF; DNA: TGTGCCAGTAGTAGGGCCGGGACTAGTAAAGGGGAGCTGTTTTTT
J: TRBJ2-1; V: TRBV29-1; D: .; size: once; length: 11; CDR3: CSGGEQGWWFF; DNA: TGCAGCGGTGGAGAACAGGGATGGTGGTTCTTC
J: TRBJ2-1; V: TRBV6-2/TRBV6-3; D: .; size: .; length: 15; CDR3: CASSYGRGTNNEQFF; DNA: TGTGCCAGCAGTTACGGCAGGGGTACTAACAATGAGCAGTTCTTC
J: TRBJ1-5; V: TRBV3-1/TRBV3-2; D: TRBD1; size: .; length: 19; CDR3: CASSQDEGRRQGLGQPQHF; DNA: TGTGCCAGCAGCCAAGATGAGGGGAGGCGACAGGGTCTAGGGCAGCCCCAGCATTTT
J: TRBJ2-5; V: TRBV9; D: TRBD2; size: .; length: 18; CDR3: CASSVEPGLAGGRETQYF; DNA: TGTGCCAGCAGCGTTGAACCGGGACTAGCGGGGGGACGTGAGACCCAGTACTTC
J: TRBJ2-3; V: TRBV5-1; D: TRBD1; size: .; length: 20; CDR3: CASSSHTPGQITFSTDTQYF; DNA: TGCGCCAGCAGCTCCCACACCCCGGGACAGATTACCTTTAGCACAGATACGCAGTATTTT
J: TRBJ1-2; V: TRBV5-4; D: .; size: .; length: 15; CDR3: CASSPSQGRAAGYTF; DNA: TGTGCCAGCAGCCCATCGCAGGGCAGGGCGGCCGGCTACACCTTC
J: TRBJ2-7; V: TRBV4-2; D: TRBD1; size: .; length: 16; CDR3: CASSPQGQGDSYEQYF; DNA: TGTGCCAGCAGCCCCCAAGGACAGGGTGACTCCTACGAGCAGTACTTC
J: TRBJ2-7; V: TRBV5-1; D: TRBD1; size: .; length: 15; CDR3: CASSSSGTGYEEQYF; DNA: TGCGCCAGCAGCTCCTCCGGGACAGGGTATGAGGAGCAGTACTTC
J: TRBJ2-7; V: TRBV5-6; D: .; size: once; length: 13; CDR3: CASSQGPGNEQYF; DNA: TGTGCCAGCAGCCAGGGCCCAGGGAACGAGCAGTACTTC
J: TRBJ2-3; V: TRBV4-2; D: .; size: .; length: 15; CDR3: CASSQPGQTTDTQYF; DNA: TGTGCCAGCAGCCAACCGGGACAAACCACAGATACGCAGTATTTT
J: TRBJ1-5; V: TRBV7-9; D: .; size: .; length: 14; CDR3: CASSVDSSNQPQHF; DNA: TGTGCCAGCAGCGTGGACAGTAGCAATCAGCCCCAGCATTTT
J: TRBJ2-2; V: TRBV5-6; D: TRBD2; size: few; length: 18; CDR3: CASTPLAGGPRVTGELFF; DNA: TGTGCCAGCACCCCACTAGCGGGGGGACCCCGCGTCACCGGGGAGCTGTTTTTT